These T cell receptor beta chains were read from a single sample in a study of shared clonotypes between healthy human individuals. Sequencing was performed with immunoSEQ multiplex PCR; in TCRdb, only in-frame clones are kept and a portion is missing. The data contain 1,100,000 or so clones, approximately 80% of them singletons. The sample comprised memory CD4+ T cells from PBMCs. These receptor sequences come from a man aged 18 to 29 in good health. Some clones in this sample may be carry-over from other donors' samples. Both conserved end residues are part of each CDR3. The D gene is left open where the match is weak. Rows give clone size only sometimes, using once, few, many, or a class for an expanded clone.

NA	NA	TRBV28	TRBJ2-2	TGTGCCAGCAGTTTGTGGACCGGGGAGCTGTTTTTT	CASSLWTGELFF
NA	NA	TRBV7-2	TRBJ1-2	TGTGCCAGCAGCCTCGGGCTGGGGGGCTGGGCCTTC	CASSLGLGGWAF
TRBD2	NA	TRBV2	TRBJ2-5	TGTGCCAGCGGGGGGGGTAGCGGGATTTACCAAGAGACCCAGTACTTC	CASGGGSGIYQETQYF
TRBD1	NA	TRBV6-5	TRBJ1-2	TGTGCCAGCAGTCCCACAGGGGGGGGCTATGGCTACACCTTC	CASSPTGGGYGYTF
NA	NA	TRBV6-5	TRBJ2-3	TGTGCCAGCAGCCCGGACAGTCCCACAGATACGCAGTATTTT	CASSPDSPTDTQYF
NA	NA	TRBV7-2	TRBJ2-1	TGTGCCAGCAGCTTCCCCGGGACAACACAGTTCTTC	CASSFPGTTQFF
TRBD1	few	TRBV19	TRBJ1-1	TGTGCCAGTAGTGCCTTATGGGGCGGGGGACAGGGGACTGAAGCTTTCTTT	CASSALWGGGQGTEAFF
TRBD1	NA	TRBV5-6	TRBJ2-3	TGTGCCAGCAGCTTGGTGGACAGGTCCACAGATACGCAGTATTTT	CASSLVDRSTDTQYF
NA	NA	TRBV28	TRBJ2-6	TGTGCCAGCAGCCCCGACAGGACCTCTGGGGCCAACGTCCTGACTTTC	CASSPDRTSGANVLTF
NA	NA	TRBV19	TRBJ1-1	TGTGCCACCTCTCCGGGTTTCCCGAACACTGAAGCTTTCTTT	CATSPGFPNTEAFF
NA	NA	TRBV6-5	TRBJ1-1	TGTGCCAGCAGACCCCTAGGACAGAGTAAAGCTTTCTTT	CASRPLGQSKAFF
NA	NA	TRBV11-3	TRBJ2-1	TGTGCCAGCAGCTTAGATGGTGGCAGGGCCGATGAGCAGTTCTTC	CASSLDGGRADEQFF
NA	NA	TRBV7-9	TRBJ1-2	TGTGCCAGCAGCGTAGAGACGGGCCTAGGGGCCTATGGCTACACCTTC	CASSVETGLGAYGYTF
NA	NA	TRBV29-1	TRBJ1-1	TGCAGCGGTATATCGGGGGGAACTGAAGCTTTCTTT	CSGISGGTEAFF
NA	NA	TRBV11-2	TRBJ2-3	TGTGCCAGCAGCTCGGACTGGACTACCCATACGCAGTATTTT	CASSSDWTTHTQYF